The 8 T cell receptor beta chains in this list originate from one sample, sequenced in a study of regulatory T cells in long-lasting Graves disease. TCR beta libraries were built with iRepertoire HTBI primers and Arm-PCR of CDR3 regions. Using its own MiXCR run on the multiplex PCR reads, TCRdb lists one record per CDR3 protein. This sample yields roughly 500,000 distinct CDR3 sequences, of which approximately 15% are seen a single time; roughly 18% belongs to the top ten. As to time point: newly diagnosed GD, antithyroid drugs for less than 3 months. Scientists built the TCR library using RNA that was extracted from PBMCs. The same specimen was also included in a second study, on T cells in Graves' hyperthyroidism and ophthalmopathy.

This specimen consisted of peripheral blood mononuclear cells (PBMCs), obtained at new diagnosis, from a patient treated with antithyroid drugs. The receptors originated from a woman in her fifties or sixties with Graves disease.

This clonotype was recorded at least ten times. The rearrangement joins TRBV5-1 to TRBJ2-5; D remains ambiguous. This CDR3 comprises 13 residues. The ends were cut back, 2 bases at V and 3 bases at J, with 8 bases in the middle. The germline gives CDR1 SGHRS, CDR2 YFSETQ. In nucleotides, the CDR3 is TGCGCCAGCAGCTTTAACGTGGAAGAGACCCAGTACTTC. Translation gives CASSFNVEETQYF.

The chain recombines TRBV11-1 with TRBJ1-5; D perhaps matches TRBD1 (5 bases). The CDR3 length is 14 residues. Trimming shortened V by 6 bases and J by 5 bases, and 14 bases separated the two germline ends. Germline CDR1 reads SGHAT; CDR2 reads FQDESV (reference sequence). The CDR3 DNA follows: TGTGCCAGCAGTTTTTTAGGGGTTGATCAGCCCCAGCATTTT. Protein sequence: CASSFLGVDQPQHF. Based on the CDR3 plus reference TRBV11-1 and TRBJ1-5, the full variable domain is EAEVAQSPRYKITEKSQAVAFWCDPISGHATLYWYRQILGQGPELLVQFQDESVVDDSQLPKDRFSAERLKGVDSTLKIQPAELGDSAMYLCASSFLGVDQPQHFGDGTRLSIL.

This clonotype was seen many times. The chain has TRBV6-8 and TRBJ2-7; 7 positions match TRBD1. The germline CDR1 and CDR2 sequences are MNHGY and SAAAGT. J was trimmed by 2 bases and V by 7 bases; bases with no gene match: 11. The CDR3 has 15 amino acids. CDR3 amino acids: CASNPPGQPAYEQYF. The CDR3 coding sequence is TGTGCCAGCAATCCCCCGGGACAGCCAGCCTACGAGCAGTACTTC.

J is TRBJ1-6 and V is TRBV3-1; TRBD1 aligns across 9 bases. The CDR3 covers 14 residues. The germline gives CDR1 LGHDT, CDR2 YNNKEL (reference sequence). V shed 5 bases and J 5 bases; nucleotides not matched to a gene: 1. CDR3 protein: CASSDRGNNSPLHF. The CDR3 nucleotides read TGTGCCAGCAGCGACAGGGGGAATAATTCACCCCTCCACTTT.

This clonotype was observed at least ten times. The gene calls are TRBV6-1 and TRBJ2-2; D perhaps matches TRBD2 (5 bases). The germline CDR1 and CDR2 sequences are MNHNS and SASEGT. Trimming removed 7 bases from V and 3 bases from J, with 15 bases in between. This CDR3 comprises 15 residues. The CDR3 loop is CASTPSSGDTGELFF. CDR3 sequence (DNA): TGTGCCAGCACCCCCAGCAGCGGTGACACCGGGGAGCTGTTTTTT.

This clonotype has just one count. J is TRBJ1-5 and V is TRBV18, with a tentative D call TRBD1 (5 bases). Germline V CDR1 and CDR2: KGHSH, LQKENI. The CDR3 consists of 17 residues. V was cut by 3 bases and J by 1 base, with 16 bases left in between. The CDR3 DNA reads as TGTGCCAGCTCACCCCCCTTGAGGGAGGGGAGCAATCAGCCCCAGCATTTT. It yields the protein CASSPPLREGSNQPQHF.

This clonotype showed up just a few times. J is TRBJ2-1 and V is TRBV20-1, with 13 nucleotides matching TRBD2. The trim removed 6 bases at V and 2 bases at J, leaving 1 base unmatched. This CDR3 region has 14 residues. Germline V lookup: CDR1 DFQATT, CDR2 SNEGSKA (reference sequence). As DNA, the CDR3 is TGCAGTGCCACTAGCGGGAGGGCCTACAATGAGCAGTTCTTC. Translated, it gives CSATSGRAYNEQFF.

At least ten counts were recorded for this clonotype. The V call is TRBV7-9, the J call TRBJ2-3; a weak D match, TRBD2 (6 bases). The length of the CDR3 is 16 residues. Germline CDR1 SEHNR, CDR2 FQNEAQ (reference sequence). V was clipped by 6 bases and J by 6 bases, with 22 bases between them. The CDR3 loop is CASRAWDLGKWDTQYF. CDR3 DNA sequence: TGTGCCAGCAGGGCCTGGGACTTAGGGAAATGGGATACGCAGTATTTT.